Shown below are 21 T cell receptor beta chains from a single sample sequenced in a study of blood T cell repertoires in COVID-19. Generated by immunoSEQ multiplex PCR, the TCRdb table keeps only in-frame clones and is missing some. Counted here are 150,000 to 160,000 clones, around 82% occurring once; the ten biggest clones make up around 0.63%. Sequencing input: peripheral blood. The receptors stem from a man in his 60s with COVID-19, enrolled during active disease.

The CDR3 reads CASTFAGSNGYTF. The CDR3 DNA is TGTGCCAGTACCTTTGCAGGCTCTAATGGCTACACCTTC. The V call is TRBV19, the J call TRBJ1-2; D gene ambiguous. The CDR3 loop spans 13 amino acids. V lost 7 bases and J lost 6, with 15 bases in between. Germline CDR1 is LNHDA and CDR2 is SQIVND (reference sequence).

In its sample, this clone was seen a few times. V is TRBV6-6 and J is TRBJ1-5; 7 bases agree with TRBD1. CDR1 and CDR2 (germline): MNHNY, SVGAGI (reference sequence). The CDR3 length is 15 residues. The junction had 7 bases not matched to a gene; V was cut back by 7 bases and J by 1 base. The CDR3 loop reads CASIGTGESNQPQHF. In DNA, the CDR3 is TGTGCCAGCATTGGAACAGGGGAGAGCAATCAGCCCCAGCATTTT.

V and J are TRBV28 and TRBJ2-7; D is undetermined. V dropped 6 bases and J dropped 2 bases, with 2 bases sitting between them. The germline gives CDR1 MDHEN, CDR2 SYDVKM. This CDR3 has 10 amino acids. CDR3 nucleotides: TGTGCCAGCAGCACCTACGAGCAGTACTTC. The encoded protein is CASSTYEQYF.

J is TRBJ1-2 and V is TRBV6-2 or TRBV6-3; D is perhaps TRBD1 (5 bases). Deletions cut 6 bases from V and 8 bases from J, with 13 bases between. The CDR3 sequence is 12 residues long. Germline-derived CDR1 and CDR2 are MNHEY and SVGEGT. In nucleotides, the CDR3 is TGTGCCAGCAGCCTCGGAGGGGTCGGCTACACCTTC. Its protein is CASSLGGVGYTF.

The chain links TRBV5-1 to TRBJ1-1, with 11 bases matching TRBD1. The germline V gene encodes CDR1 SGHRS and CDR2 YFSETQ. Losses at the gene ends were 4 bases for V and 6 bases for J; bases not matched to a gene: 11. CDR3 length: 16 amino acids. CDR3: CASSLDGQGAFAEAFF. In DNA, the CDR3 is TGCGCCAGCAGCCTTGATGGACAGGGGGCTTTCGCTGAAGCTTTCTTT.

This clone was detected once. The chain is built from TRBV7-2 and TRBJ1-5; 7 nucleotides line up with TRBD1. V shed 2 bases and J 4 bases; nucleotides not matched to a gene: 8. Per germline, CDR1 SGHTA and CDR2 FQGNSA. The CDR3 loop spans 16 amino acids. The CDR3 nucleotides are TGTGCCAGCAGCTTACAGGGGACAGCATTTAATCAGCCCCAGCATTTT. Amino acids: CASSLQGTAFNQPQHF.

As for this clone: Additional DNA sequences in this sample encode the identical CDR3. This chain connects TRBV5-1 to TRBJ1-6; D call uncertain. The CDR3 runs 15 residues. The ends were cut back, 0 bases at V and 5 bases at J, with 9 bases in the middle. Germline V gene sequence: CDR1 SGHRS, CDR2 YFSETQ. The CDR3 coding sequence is TGCGCCAGCAGCTTGGGCTCAGGAAATAATTCACCCCTCCACTTT. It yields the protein CASSLGSGNNSPLHF.

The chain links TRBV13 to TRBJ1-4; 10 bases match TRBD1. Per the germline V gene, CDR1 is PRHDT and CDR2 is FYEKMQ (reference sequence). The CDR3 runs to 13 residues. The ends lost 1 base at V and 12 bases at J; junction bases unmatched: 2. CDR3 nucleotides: TGTGCCAGCAGCTTAGCCGGGACAGGGGAACTGTTTTTT. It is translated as CASSLAGTGELFF.

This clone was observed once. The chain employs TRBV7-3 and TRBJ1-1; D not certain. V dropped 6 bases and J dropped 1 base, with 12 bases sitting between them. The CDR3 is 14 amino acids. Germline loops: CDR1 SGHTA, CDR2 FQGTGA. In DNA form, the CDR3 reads TGTGCCAGCAGTCTGTCCCAGGAGAACACTGAAGCTTTCTTT. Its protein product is CASSLSQENTEAFF.

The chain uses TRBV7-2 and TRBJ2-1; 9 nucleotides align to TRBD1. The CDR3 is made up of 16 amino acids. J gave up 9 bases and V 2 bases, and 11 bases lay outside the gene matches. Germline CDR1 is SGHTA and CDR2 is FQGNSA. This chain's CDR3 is CASSLLITGGAREQFF. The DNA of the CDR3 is TGTGCCAGCAGCTTATTGATAACAGGGGGCGCGCGTGAGCAGTTCTTC.

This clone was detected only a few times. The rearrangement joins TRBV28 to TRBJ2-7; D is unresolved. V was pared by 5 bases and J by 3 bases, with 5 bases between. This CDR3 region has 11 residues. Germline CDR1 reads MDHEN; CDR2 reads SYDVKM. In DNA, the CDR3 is TGTGCCAGCAGTCAATTCTACGAGCAGTACTTC. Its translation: CASSQFYEQYF.

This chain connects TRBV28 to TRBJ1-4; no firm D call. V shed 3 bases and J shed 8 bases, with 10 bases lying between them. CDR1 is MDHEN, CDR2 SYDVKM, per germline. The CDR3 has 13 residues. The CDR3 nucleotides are TGTGCCAGCAGTTTTGCACGAGGGGAAAAACTGTTTTTT. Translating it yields CASSFARGEKLFF.

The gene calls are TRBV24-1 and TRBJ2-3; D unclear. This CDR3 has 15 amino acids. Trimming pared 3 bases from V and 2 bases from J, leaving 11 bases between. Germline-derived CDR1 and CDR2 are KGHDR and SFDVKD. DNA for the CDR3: TGTGCCACCAGTGATCAAGGAGCCTACACAGATACGCAGTATTTT. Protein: CATSDQGAYTDTQYF.

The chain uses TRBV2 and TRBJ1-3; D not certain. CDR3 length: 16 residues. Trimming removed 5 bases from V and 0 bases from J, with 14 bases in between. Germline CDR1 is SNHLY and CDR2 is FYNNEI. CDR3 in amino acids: CASSPLFMLSGNTIYF. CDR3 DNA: TGTGCCAGCAGTCCCCTATTTATGCTCTCTGGAAACACCATATATTTT.

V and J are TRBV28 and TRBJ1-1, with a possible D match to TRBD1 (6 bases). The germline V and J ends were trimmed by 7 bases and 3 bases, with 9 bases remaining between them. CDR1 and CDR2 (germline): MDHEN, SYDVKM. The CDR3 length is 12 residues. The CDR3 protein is CASTTGYTEAFF. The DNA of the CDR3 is TGTGCCAGCACTACAGGGTACACTGAAGCTTTCTTT.

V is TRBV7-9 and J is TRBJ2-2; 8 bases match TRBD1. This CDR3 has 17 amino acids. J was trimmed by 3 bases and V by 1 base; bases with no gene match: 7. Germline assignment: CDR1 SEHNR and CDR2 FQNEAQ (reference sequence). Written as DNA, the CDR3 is TGTGCCAGCAGCTTAGATCCGGGACAGGCCTACACCGGGGAGCTGTTTTTT. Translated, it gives CASSLDPGQAYTGELFF.

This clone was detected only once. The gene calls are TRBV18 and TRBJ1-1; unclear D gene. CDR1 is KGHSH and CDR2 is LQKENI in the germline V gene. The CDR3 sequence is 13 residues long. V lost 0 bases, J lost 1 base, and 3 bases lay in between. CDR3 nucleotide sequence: TGTGCCAGCTCACCACCGGCGAACACTGAAGCTTTCTTT. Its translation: CASSPPANTEAFF.

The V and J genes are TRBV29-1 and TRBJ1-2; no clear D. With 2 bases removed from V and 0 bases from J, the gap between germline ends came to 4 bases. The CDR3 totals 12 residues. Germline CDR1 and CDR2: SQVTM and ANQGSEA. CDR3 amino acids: CSVEPANYGYTF. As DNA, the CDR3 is TGCAGCGTTGAACCCGCTAACTATGGCTACACCTTC.

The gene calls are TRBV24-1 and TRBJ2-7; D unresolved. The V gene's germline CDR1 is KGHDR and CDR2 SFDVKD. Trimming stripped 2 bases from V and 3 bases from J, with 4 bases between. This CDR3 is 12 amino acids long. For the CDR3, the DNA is TGTGCCACCAGTGATTCCCACTACGAGCAGTACTTC. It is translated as CATSDSHYEQYF.

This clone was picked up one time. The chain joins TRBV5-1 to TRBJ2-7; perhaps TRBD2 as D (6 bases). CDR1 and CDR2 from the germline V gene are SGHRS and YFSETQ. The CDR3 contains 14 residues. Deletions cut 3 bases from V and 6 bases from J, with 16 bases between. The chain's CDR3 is CASSSMGTLSEQYF. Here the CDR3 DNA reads TGCGCCAGCAGCTCAATGGGGACTTTATCCGAGCAGTACTTC. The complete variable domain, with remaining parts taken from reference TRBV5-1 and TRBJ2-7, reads KAGVTQTPRYLIKTRGQQVTLSCSPISGHRSVSWYQQTPGQGLQFLFEYFSETQRNKGNFPGRFSGRQFSNSRSEMNVSTLELGDSALYLCASSSMGTLSEQYFGPGTRLTVT.

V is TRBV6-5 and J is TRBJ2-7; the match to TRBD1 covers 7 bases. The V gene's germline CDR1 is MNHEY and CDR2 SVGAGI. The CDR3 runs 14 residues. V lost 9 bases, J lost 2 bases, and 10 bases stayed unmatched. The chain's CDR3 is CASSGTVPPYEQYF. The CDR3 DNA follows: TGTGCCAGTTCCGGGACAGTGCCACCCTACGAGCAGTACTTC.